These T cell receptor beta chains were read from a single sample in a study of blood T cell repertoires in COVID-19. Libraries were prepared by immunoSEQ multiplex PCR; TCRdb keeps only in-frame clonotypes and omits some of them. The sample consists of 200,000 to 250,000 clones, 70% to 90% of them appearing once. The specimen was PBMCs or T cells enriched from blood (not recorded which). These receptors were collected from a woman aged 25-40 years who had been exposed to COVID-19. CDR3s include the opening cysteine and the closing phenylalanine or tryptophan. D genes are given only for firm matches. Expanded clones get a size class; other rows say once, few or many, or leave the size out.

NA TRBD2 TRBJ2-5 TRBV30 TGTGCCTGGAGTGTAAGCGGGGTCCCATGGGAGACCCAGTACTTC CAWSVSGVPWETQYF
NA TRBD2 TRBJ2-7 TRBV19 TGTGCCAGTAGTATGGGACTAGCGGGCCCCCTCTCCTACGAGCAGTACTTC CASSMGLAGPLSYEQYF
NA NA TRBJ2-2 TRBV11-3 TGTGCCAGCAGCAAACCAACCCGCGGCGGGGAGCTGTTTTTT CASSKPTRGGELFF
NA TRBD1 TRBJ1-2 TRBV5-5 TGTGCCAGCAGACCGTTACAGGGGGCGCGGGGCTACACCTTC CASRPLQGARGYTF
NA TRBD1 TRBJ2-2 TRBV5-1 TGCGCCAGCAGCGTTTTGGACAGGGAGGCCGGGGAGCTGTTTTTT CASSVLDREAGELFF
few NA TRBJ2-1 TRBV7-8 TGTGCCAGCAGCGCAGCGGGTCGGTCCTACAATGAGCAGTTCTTC CASSAAGRSYNEQFF
NA NA TRBJ2-2 TRBV10-2 TGCGCCAGCAGTGAGACCCCAGCGGACACCGGGGAGCTGTTTTTT CASSETPADTGELFF
few TRBD1 TRBJ2-2 TRBV3-1/TRBV3-2 TGTGCCAGCAGCCCCTGGACAGGGGGTAGGTTCGGGGAGCTGTTTTTT CASSPWTGGRFGELFF
NA NA TRBJ2-7 TRBV29-1 TGCAGCGTAGCGAACACCTACGAGCAGTACTTC CSVANTYEQYF
NA NA TRBJ1-4 TRBV6-5 TGTGCCACCGCCCGGTCGGTCAATGAAAAACTGTTTTTT CATARSVNEKLFF
NA TRBD2 TRBJ2-7 TRBV3-1/TRBV3-2 TGTGCCAGCAGCACACCGGGACTAGCGGGGACAGGCGAGCAGTACTTC CASSTPGLAGTGEQYF
NA NA TRBJ2-3 TRBV3-1/TRBV3-2 TGTGCCAGCAGCCCCCGGGACAAGGCCTTCGGGGATACGCAGTATTTT CASSPRDKAFGDTQYF
NA TRBD2 TRBJ2-3 TRBV3-1/TRBV3-2 TGTGCCAGCAGCCAAGAGGGTAGAGGGACTAGCGGGGGGGCCGTAGATACGCAGTATTTT CASSQEGRGTSGGAVDTQYF
NA NA TRBJ1-1 TRBV4-2 TGTGCCAGCAGCCAAGGCTATGAAGCTTTCTTT CASSQGYEAFF
NA TRBD1 TRBJ1-1 TRBV7-2 TGTGCCAGCAGCTTCGACAGGGGCACTGAAGCTTTCTTT CASSFDRGTEAFF
once NA TRBJ2-1 TRBV29-1 TGCAGCGCAGGGGCACATGACTACAATGAGCAGTTCTTC CSAGAHDYNEQFF
NA NA TRBJ1-3 TRBV4-2 TGTGCCAGCAGCCCCTCCGAATGGGGCGGCACTGGAAACACCATATATTTT CASSPSEWGGTGNTIYF
once NA TRBJ2-2 TRBV14 TGTGCCAGTCGACAGGTCATGGCCACCGGGGAGCTGTTTTTT CASRQVMATGELFF
NA TRBD1 TRBJ2-7 TRBV7-2 TGTGCCAGCAGCTTAGGGACAGGGGGGTACCTGAAGCAGTACTTC CASSLGTGGYLKQYF
NA TRBD2 TRBJ2-1 TRBV7-9 TGTGCCAGCAGCCAGACTAGCGGGGGGGCGAGTGAGCAGTTCTTC CASSQTSGGASEQFF
NA TRBD1 TRBJ1-1 TRBV29-1 TGCAGCGTTGAAGAATGGGGACAGGGTGGGGACACTGAAGCTTTCTTT CSVEEWGQGGDTEAFF
NA TRBD2 TRBJ2-3 TRBV19 TGTGCCAGTACGGCCTTGGGGGGGATCACAGATACGCAGTATTTT CASTALGGITDTQYF
NA TRBD1 TRBJ1-2 TRBV27 TGTGCCAGCAGTTTATCAACCCGTTCCGGGACAGTCTATGGCTACACCTTC CASSLSTRSGTVYGYTF
NA TRBD1 TRBJ1-1 TRBV19 TGTGCCAGTAGTATCGGAGGGAGACAGGGAGATACTGAAGCTTTCTTT CASSIGGRQGDTEAFF
NA NA TRBJ1-6 TRBV20-1 TGCAGTGCTAGTTCAGGGAATTCACCCCTCCACTTT CSASSGNSPLHF
NA NA TRBJ1-1 TRBV6-5 TGTGCCAGCAGCCTCACCAGAACGCTTGACACTGAAGCTTTCTTT CASSLTRTLDTEAFF
NA TRBD1 TRBJ1-2 TRBV5-1 TGCGCCAGCAGCCCGGGAACAGGGGGACGAGGCTATGGCTACACCTTC CASSPGTGGRGYGYTF
NA TRBD1 TRBJ1-6 TRBV9 TGTGCCAGCAGCCGACAGGGCGGTTCACCCCTCCACTTT CASSRQGGSPLHF
NA TRBD1 TRBJ1-1 TRBV10-3 TGTGCCATCAGTGACGGACAGGGGTTCACTGAAGCTTTCTTT CAISDGQGFTEAFF
NA TRBD1 TRBJ1-2 TRBV3-1/TRBV3-2 TGTGCCAGCAGCCCGCGGACAGGGGGAGGCTATGGCTACACCTTC CASSPRTGGGYGYTF
NA NA TRBJ1-1 TRBV5-1 TGCGCCAGCAGATTGGGGCTCCAGGGTAGGAATATGAACACTGAAGCTTTCTTT CASRLGLQGRNMNTEAFF
NA TRBD1 TRBJ2-2 TRBV29-1 TGCAGCGTTGAAGGGACAGGGACGAACACCGGGGAGCTGTTTTTT CSVEGTGTNTGELFF
NA TRBD1 TRBJ1-2 TRBV9 TGTGCCAGCAGCGTTTTAACAGGGGGCAGTGGCTACACCTTC CASSVLTGGSGYTF
NA NA TRBJ2-7 TRBV10-1 TGCGCCAGCAAGGTAAAGAGGAACTCCTACGAGCAGTACTTC CASKVKRNSYEQYF
NA NA TRBJ2-2 TRBV10-1 TGCGCCAGCAGTGGAGGGGGAACCGGGGAGCTGTTTTTT CASSGGGTGELFF